The rows below give T cell receptor beta chains drawn from one sample of a study of Ad26.COV2.S vaccination and SARS-CoV-2 variants. Method: immunoSEQ multiplex PCR; TCRdb's copy keeps in-frame clones and lacks some. The sample holds hundreds of thousands of clones, about 90% seen once. The specimen comprised peripheral blood, sampled in a trial of Ad26.COV2.S vaccine versus placebo. These receptors were collected from a person between 18 and 60 years old who received the Ad26.COV2.S COVID-19 vaccine or a placebo. CDR3s include the opening cysteine and the closing phenylalanine or tryptophan. Each record gives: J gene, clone size, V gene, CDR3 length, CDR3 protein. A clone size is listed for some rows: how often the clone was seen (once, few, many), or a class if it is expanded.

TRBJ2-5	.	TRBV14	12	CASGGLGETQYF
TRBJ1-5	.	TRBV11-2	14	CASSFGLSNQPQHF
TRBJ2-7	.	TRBV19	14	CASSIRLGPYEQYF
TRBJ2-1	few	TRBV12-3/TRBV12-4	12	CASSSQGDPSVF
TRBJ2-5	few	TRBV6-5	12	CASSYSGETQYF
TRBJ2-7	.	TRBV2	13	CASTGTGRNEQYF
TRBJ2-3	.	TRBV7-2	14	CASSLGLVPDTQYF
TRBJ2-1	.	TRBV30	11	CAGGPYNEQFF
TRBJ1-2	.	TRBV5-6	15	CASSLALGQNYGYTF
TRBJ2-7	.	TRBV7-2	16	CASSFTGGQGLYEQYF
TRBJ2-7	.	TRBV6-1	15	CASSEETSRPYEQYF
TRBJ1-1	.	TRBV6-2/TRBV6-3	11	CASSYSSEAFF
TRBJ2-7	.	TRBV10-2	15	CASSQGASGTYEQYF
TRBJ2-1	.	TRBV7-6	20	CASSLDPSVRTSGMYNEQFF
TRBJ2-1	.	TRBV27	12	CASSLEGREQFF
TRBJ1-4	.	TRBV6-5	14	CASRGQGRNEKLFF
TRBJ2-3	once	TRBV11-2	13	CASSLAGADTQYF
TRBJ2-1	.	TRBV11-3	19	CASSLEGQGSALTYNEQFF
TRBJ1-3	.	TRBV27	13	CASSASGLGTIYF
TRBJ2-1	.	TRBV9	14	CASSPWGDYNEQFF
TRBJ1-1	.	TRBV7-2	15	CASSSSGTGRTEAFF
TRBJ2-7	.	TRBV7-8	15	CASSLVLGNSYEQYF
TRBJ2-5	.	TRBV2	15	CASSTRQGSGETQYF
TRBJ1-2	.	TRBV7-9	15	CASSQGQVGDYGYTF
TRBJ1-1	.	TRBV6-5	14	CASSYSKASTEAFF
TRBJ1-2	.	TRBV30	12	CAWSRPNYGYTF
TRBJ2-2	once	TRBV5-1	16	CASSFGLAGATGELFF
TRBJ2-2	.	TRBV5-1	15	CASSPGTSNTGELFF
TRBJ2-1	.	TRBV7-8	15	CASSLEGPRINEQFF
TRBJ2-3	.	TRBV19	15	CASSSGSRGTDTQYF
TRBJ2-1	.	TRBV5-6	15	CASSLVGREGSEQFF
TRBJ1-2	few	TRBV9	16	CASSVATGRTNYGYTF
TRBJ1-2	.	TRBV30	12	CAARGIGYGYTF
TRBJ1-2	.	TRBV20-1	12	CSASDNNYGYTF
TRBJ2-1	once	TRBV24-1	11	CATSDHGEQFF
TRBJ1-6	.	TRBV20-1	15	CSASQRAGYNSPLHF
TRBJ1-3	.	TRBV6-5	16	CASSYSRATLGNTIYF
TRBJ1-1	.	TRBV14	16	CASSQWTGGRGTEAFF
TRBJ2-7	.	TRBV6-5	14	CASSRGQPLREQYF
TRBJ2-7	.	TRBV27	14	CASSRGTGDREQYF
TRBJ2-5	.	TRBV25-1	14	CASSEAGVQETQYF
TRBJ2-5	.	TRBV9	16	CASSVAGLAGAETQYF
TRBJ2-5	few	TRBV6-2/TRBV6-3	15	CASSSITGGQETQYF
TRBJ1-1	.	TRBV24-1	12	CATSSRDTEAFF
TRBJ2-4	.	TRBV4-2	15	CASSQDRGTGAIQYF
TRBJ2-3	once	TRBV10-3	17	CAISDPTSGHSTDTQYF
TRBJ1-2	.	TRBV19	17	CASSIPSSRDLNYGYTF